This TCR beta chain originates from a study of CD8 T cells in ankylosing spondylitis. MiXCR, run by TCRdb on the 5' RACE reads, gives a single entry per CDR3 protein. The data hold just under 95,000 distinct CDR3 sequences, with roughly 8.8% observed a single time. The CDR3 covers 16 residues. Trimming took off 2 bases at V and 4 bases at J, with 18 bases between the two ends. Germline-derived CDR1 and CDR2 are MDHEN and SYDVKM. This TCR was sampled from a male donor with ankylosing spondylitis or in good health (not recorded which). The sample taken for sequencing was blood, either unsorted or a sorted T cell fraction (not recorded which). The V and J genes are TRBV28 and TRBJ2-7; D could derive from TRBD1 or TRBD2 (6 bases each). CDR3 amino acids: CASSLGGTGGRYEQYF. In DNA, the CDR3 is TGTGCCAGCAGTTTAGGGGGTACCGGGGGCAGATACGAGCAGTACTTC.